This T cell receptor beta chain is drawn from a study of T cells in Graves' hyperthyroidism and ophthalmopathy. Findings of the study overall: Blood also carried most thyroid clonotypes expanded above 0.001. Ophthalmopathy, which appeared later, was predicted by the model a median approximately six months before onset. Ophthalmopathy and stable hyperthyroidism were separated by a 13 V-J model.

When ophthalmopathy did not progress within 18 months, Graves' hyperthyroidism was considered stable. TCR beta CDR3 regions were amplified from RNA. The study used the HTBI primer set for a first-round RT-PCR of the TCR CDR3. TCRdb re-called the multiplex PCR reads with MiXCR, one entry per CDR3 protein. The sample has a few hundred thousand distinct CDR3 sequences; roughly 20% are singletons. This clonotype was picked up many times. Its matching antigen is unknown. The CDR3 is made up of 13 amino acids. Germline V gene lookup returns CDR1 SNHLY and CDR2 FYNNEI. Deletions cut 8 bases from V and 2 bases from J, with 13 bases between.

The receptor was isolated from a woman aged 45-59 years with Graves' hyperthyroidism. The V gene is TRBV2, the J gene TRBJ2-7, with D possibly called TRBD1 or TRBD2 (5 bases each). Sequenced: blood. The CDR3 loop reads CASGRVRAYEQYF. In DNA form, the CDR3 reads TGTGCCAGCGGGAGAGTCAGGGCCTACGAGCAGTACTTC.